Listed below are T cell receptor beta chains from one sample, sequenced in a study of T-cell memory formation after mild COVID-19. Using its own MiXCR run on the 5' RACE reads, TCRdb lists one record per CDR3 protein. The sample consists of under 250,000 distinct CDR3 sequences, 15% of them appearing once. The specimen was PBMCs or a T cell subset sorted from them (not recorded which). These receptors came from an adult woman who had mild COVID-19 (a few samples of this study predate the infection). Cell type and time point are not known. CDR3s include the opening cysteine and the closing phenylalanine or tryptophan. Each record gives: D gene, clone size, J gene, V gene, CDR3 protein, CDR3 DNA. A D gene is named only where the DNA matches it firmly. Clone size is stated in some rows and not others, as once, few, many or a class when expanded.

>-|-|TRBJ1-1|TRBV12-3/TRBV12-4
CASSFEGPNTEAFF
TGTGCCAGCAGTTTTGAGGGGCCTAACACTGAAGCTTTCTTT
>TRBD1|few|TRBJ2-7|TRBV29-1
CSVGTGGNEQYF
TGCAGCGTTGGGACAGGGGGTAACGAGCAGTACTTC
>TRBD2|-|TRBJ2-1|TRBV7-9
CASSWTSGVFNEQFF
TGTGCCAGCAGCTGGACTAGCGGGGTATTCAATGAGCAGTTCTTC
>-|few|TRBJ2-2|TRBV6-1
CASKLGGQRGTGELFF
TGTGCCAGCAAACTGGGGGGGCAGCGAGGCACCGGGGAGCTGTTTTTT
>-|once|TRBJ1-2|TRBV6-6
CASSYSTRQGDTSF
TGTGCCAGCAGTTACTCGACTCGGCAGGGTGATACTTCATTT
>TRBD1|few|TRBJ2-1|TRBV5-1
CASSLGTGERNEQFF
TGCGCCAGCAGCTTAGGGACAGGGGAGAGGAATGAGCAGTTCTTC
>-|-|TRBJ1-1|TRBV3-1
CASSQPLGVNTEAFF
TGTGCCAGCAGCCAACCCCTCGGGGTGAACACTGAAGCTTTCTTT
>-|few|TRBJ2-7|TRBV12-3/TRBV12-4
CASSPTLGQPYEQYF
TGTGCCAGCAGTCCCACCCTCGGACAGCCCTACGAGCAGTACTTC
>-|few|TRBJ2-3|TRBV12-3/TRBV12-4
CASGRRGTQYF
TGTGCCAGCGGACGTAGGGGTACGCAGTATTTT
>TRBD1|-|TRBJ1-5|TRBV20-1
CSATRGDRVYYSNQPQHF
TGCAGTGCTACCCGGGGAGACAGGGTTTATTATAGCAATCAGCCCCAGCATTTT
>-|few|TRBJ2-3|TRBV7-2
CASSPTRRGGTDTQYF
TGTGCCAGCAGCCCCACCCGGCGCGGGGGCACAGATACGCAGTATTTT
>-|few|TRBJ1-1|TRBV20-1
CSARDLVEAFF
TGCAGTGCTAGAGATCTAGTTGAAGCTTTCTTT
>TRBD1|few|TRBJ2-7|TRBV20-1
CSASPGQGKMATYEQYF
TGCAGTGCTAGCCCCGGACAGGGTAAAATGGCAACCTACGAGCAGTACTTC
>TRBD2|few|TRBJ2-7|TRBV4-3
CASSQDQPSGSLYEQYF
TGCGCCAGCAGCCAAGATCAACCTAGCGGGAGCCTGTACGAGCAGTACTTC
>TRBD1|many|TRBJ2-7|TRBV7-6
CASSLVPGGTGSYEQYF
TGTGCCAGCAGCTTGGTCCCAGGGGGTACCGGCTCCTACGAGCAGTACTTC
>TRBD1|few|TRBJ1-4|TRBV12-3/TRBV12-4
CASTDRVTNEKLFF
TGTGCCAGCACTGACAGGGTAACTAATGAAAAACTGTTTTTT
>-|-|TRBJ2-2|TRBV20-1
CSARGPVGSVTGELFF
TGCAGTGCTAGAGGCCCCGTAGGCTCAGTGACCGGGGAGCTGTTTTTT
>-|many|TRBJ1-6|TRBV9
CASSPRSGGGRGNSPLHF
TGTGCCAGCAGCCCCCGTAGTGGGGGGGGCAGGGGAAATTCACCCCTCCACTTT
>-|few|TRBJ1-2|TRBV24-1
CATSDPVNGYTF
TGTGCCACCAGTGACCCGGTTAATGGCTACACCTTC
>-|few|TRBJ1-4|TRBV18
CASSSGTPNEKLFF
TGTGCCAGCTCATCCGGGACACCTAATGAAAAACTGTTTTTT
>-|-|TRBJ1-2|TRBV5-1
CASSLANANYGYTF
TGCGCCAGCAGCTTGGCTAACGCTAACTATGGCTACACCTTC
>TRBD1|few|TRBJ2-5|TRBV29-1
CSVGRQGETQYF
TGCAGCGTTGGGAGACAGGGAGAGACCCAGTACTTC
>TRBD2|-|TRBJ2-5|TRBV11-2
CASSLDSGGGRETQYF
TGTGCCAGCAGCTTAGATTCTGGCGGGGGAAGAGAGACCCAGTACTTC
>-|-|TRBJ1-2|TRBV5-1
CASSLDGVQDYGYTF
TGCGCCAGCAGCCTAGACGGCGTCCAGGACTATGGCTACACCTTC
>-|many|TRBJ1-1|TRBV11-2
CASSLGIPRRNTEAFF
TGTGCCAGCAGCTTAGGCATCCCGAGGCGGAACACTGAAGCTTTCTTT
>-|many|TRBJ2-5|TRBV29-1
CSVARSQETQYF
TGCAGCGTTGCCCGGTCCCAAGAGACCCAGTACTTC
>-|-|TRBJ1-2|TRBV10-3
CAISAPTSPSRLADYGYTF
TGTGCCATCAGTGCCCCGACCTCCCCCAGCAGGTTGGCGGACTATGGCTACACCTTC
>TRBD2|-|TRBJ2-3|TRBV29-1
CSVESGLAGSDTQYF
TGCAGCGTTGAGTCAGGACTAGCGGGATCAGATACGCAGTATTTT
>-|few|TRBJ1-2|TRBV20-1
CSASPGYEAYGYTF
TGCAGTGCCAGTCCAGGGTACGAAGCTTATGGCTACACCTTC
>TRBD2|-|TRBJ2-7|TRBV6-1
CASSETSRIYEQYF
TGTGCCAGCAGTGAGACTAGCCGCATCTACGAGCAGTACTTC
>TRBD1|-|TRBJ2-5|TRBV29-1
CSVETDRAKKTQYF
TGCAGCGTTGAAACGGACAGGGCCAAGAAGACCCAGTACTTC
>-|many|TRBJ2-5|TRBV10-3
CAISESEETQYF
TGTGCCATCAGTGAGTCGGAGGAGACCCAGTACTTC
>-|few|TRBJ1-6|TRBV20-1
CSARDLAGLNSPLHF
TGCAGTGCTAGAGATCTAGCAGGGCTGAATTCACCCCTCCACTTT
>-|few|TRBJ1-2|TRBV6-5
CASSPLRSHGYTF
TGTGCCAGCAGTCCACTTAGGAGCCATGGCTACACCTTC
>TRBD2|few|TRBJ2-5|TRBV6-5
CASRLAGGIKETQYF
TGTGCCAGCAGATTAGCGGGGGGGATAAAAGAGACCCAGTACTTC
>-|-|TRBJ2-1|TRBV4-1
CASSLPAGAKSSYNEQFF
TGCGCCAGCAGCCTCCCGGCGGGGGCCAAAAGCTCCTACAATGAGCAGTTCTTC
>-|many|TRBJ2-2|TRBV20-1
CSATQGIGELFF
TGCAGTGCTACGCAGGGAATCGGGGAGCTGTTTTTT
>-|-|TRBJ1-5|TRBV29-1
CSVRGSNQPQHF
TGCAGCGTTCGCGGTAGCAATCAGCCCCAGCATTTT
>-|few|TRBJ2-7|TRBV4-2
CASSQDLNRALSYEQYF
TGTGCCAGCAGCCAAGACCTGAACAGGGCCCTCTCCTACGAGCAGTACTTC
>-|few|TRBJ1-4|TRBV14
CASSQDLSLPINKEKLFF
TGTGCCAGCAGCCAAGATTTGTCACTTCCCATCAACAAGGAAAAACTGTTTTTT